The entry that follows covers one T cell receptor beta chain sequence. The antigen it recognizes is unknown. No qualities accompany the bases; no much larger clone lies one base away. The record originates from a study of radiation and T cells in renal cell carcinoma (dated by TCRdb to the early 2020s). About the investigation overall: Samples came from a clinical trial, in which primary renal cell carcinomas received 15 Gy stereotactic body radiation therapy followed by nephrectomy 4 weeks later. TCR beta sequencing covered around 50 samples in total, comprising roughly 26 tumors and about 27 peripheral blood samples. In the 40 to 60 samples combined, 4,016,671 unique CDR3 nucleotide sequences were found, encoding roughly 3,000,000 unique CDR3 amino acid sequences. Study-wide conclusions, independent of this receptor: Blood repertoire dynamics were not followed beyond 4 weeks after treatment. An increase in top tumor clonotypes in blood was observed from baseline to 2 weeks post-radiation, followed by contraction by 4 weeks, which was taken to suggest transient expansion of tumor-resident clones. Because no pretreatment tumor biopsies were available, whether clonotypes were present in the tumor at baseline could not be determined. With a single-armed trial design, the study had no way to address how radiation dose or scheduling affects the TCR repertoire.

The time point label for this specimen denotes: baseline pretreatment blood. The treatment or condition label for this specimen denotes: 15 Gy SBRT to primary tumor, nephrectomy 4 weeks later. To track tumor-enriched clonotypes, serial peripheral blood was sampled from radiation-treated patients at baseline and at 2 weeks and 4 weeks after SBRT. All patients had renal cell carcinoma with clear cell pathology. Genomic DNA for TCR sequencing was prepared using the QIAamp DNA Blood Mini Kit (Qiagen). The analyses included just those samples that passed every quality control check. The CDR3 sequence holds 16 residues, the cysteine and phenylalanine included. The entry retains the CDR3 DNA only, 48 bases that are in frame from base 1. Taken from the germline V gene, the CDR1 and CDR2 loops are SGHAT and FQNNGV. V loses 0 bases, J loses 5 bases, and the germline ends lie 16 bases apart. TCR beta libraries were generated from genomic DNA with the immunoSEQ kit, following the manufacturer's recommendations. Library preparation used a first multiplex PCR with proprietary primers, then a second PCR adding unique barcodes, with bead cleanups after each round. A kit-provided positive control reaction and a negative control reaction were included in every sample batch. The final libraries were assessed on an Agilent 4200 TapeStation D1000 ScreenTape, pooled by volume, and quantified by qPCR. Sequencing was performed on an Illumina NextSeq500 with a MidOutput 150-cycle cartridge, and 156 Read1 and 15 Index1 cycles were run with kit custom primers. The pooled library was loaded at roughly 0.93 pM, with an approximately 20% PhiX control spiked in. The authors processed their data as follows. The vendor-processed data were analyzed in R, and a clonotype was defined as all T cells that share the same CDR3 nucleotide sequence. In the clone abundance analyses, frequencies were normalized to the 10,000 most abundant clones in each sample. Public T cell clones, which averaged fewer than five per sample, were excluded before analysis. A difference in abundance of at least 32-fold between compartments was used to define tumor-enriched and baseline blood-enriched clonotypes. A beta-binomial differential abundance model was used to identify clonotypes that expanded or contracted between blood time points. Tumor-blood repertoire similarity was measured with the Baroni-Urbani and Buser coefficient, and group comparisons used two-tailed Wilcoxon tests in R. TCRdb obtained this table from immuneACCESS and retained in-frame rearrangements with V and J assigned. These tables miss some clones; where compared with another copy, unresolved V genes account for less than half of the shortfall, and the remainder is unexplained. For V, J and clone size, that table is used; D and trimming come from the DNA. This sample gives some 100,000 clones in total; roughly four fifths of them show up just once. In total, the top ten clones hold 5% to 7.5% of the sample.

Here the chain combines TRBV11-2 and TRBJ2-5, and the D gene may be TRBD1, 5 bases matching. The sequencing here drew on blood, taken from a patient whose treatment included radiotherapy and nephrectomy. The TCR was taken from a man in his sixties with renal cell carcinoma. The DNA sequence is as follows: TGTGCCAGCAGCTTAGATGGGGCGGCCTCCGGGGAGACCCAGTACTTC. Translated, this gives CASSLDGAASGETQYF. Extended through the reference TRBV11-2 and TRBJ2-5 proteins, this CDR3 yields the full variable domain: EAGVAQSPRYKIIEKRQSVAFWCNPISGHATLYWYQQILGQGPKLLIQFQNNGVVDDSQLPKDRFSAERLKGVDSTLKIQPAKLEDSAVYLCASSLDGAASGETQYFGPGTRLLVL.